Reported below is one T cell receptor (beta chain). The data are from a study of shared clonotypes between healthy human individuals. The protocol was immunoSEQ multiplex PCR, while the TCRdb copy is restricted to in-frame clones and leaves out a portion. The sample lists some 800,000 clones; around 92% were seen once. CDR1 LNHDA and CDR2 SQIVND come from the germline V gene (reference sequence). Trimming cost V 5 bases and J 7 bases, with 12 bases left between them. This CDR3 spans 12 amino acids. Naive CD8 cells comprised CD45RO-negative, CCR7-positively selected cells, excluding terminally differentiated effector memory CD45RA+ cells. Participating donors were healthy, HIV-negative adults free of recent acute infections or vaccinations.

The sample was naive CD8+ T cells sorted from blood. The source is a man aged 25 to 45 in good health. The chain carries TRBV19 and TRBJ2-7; D is possibly TRBD1 (6 bases). The CDR3 protein is CASSGDIGEQYF. The CDR3 bases are TGTGCCAGTAGTGGGGACATCGGAGAGCAGTACTTC.